Described below is a single T cell receptor beta chain sequence and its context. CDR1 is MNHNY, CDR2 SVGAGI, per germline (reference sequence). J lost 7 bases, V lost 5 bases, and 4 bases had no gene match. There are 13 residues in the CDR3. This sample was taken from a study of blood T cell repertoires in COVID-19. Study at large: The origin of the acute and convalescent COVID-19 samples was the United States, Italy and Spain.

The repertoire was sequenced with immunoSEQ multiplex PCR; TCRdb's copy has only in-frame clones and lacks some. This sample carries 40,000 or so clones, 86% of them seen once, and the ten largest clones take around 8.3%. The chain joins TRBV6-6 to TRBJ1-2; 10 nucleotides match TRBD1. Sequenced material: peripheral blood. This TCR came from a man aged 60 to 75 with active COVID-19. CDR3 coding DNA: TGTGCCAGCAGTCCCGGGACAGGGGTTGGCTACACCTTC. Translated: CASSPGTGVGYTF.